One sample yielded the 12 T cell receptor beta chains listed below, sequenced in a study of CD8+ T cells in alopecia areata. cDNA prepared by RNA extraction and subsequent reverse transcription served as the template for sequencing. Data came from immunoSEQ multiplex PCR; TCRdb stores just in-frame clones and leaves some out. The table shows 85,000 to 95,000 clones, with approximately 70% occurring only once. Treatment given: oral pan-JAK inhibitor, 5-10 mg twice daily. Sequencing used CD8+ T cells sorted from blood, obtained at roughly week 45, from a patient treated with tofacitinib. Receptors originate from a human donor with alopecia areata.

The chain carries TRBV15 and TRBJ2-1; weak D call: TRBD1 (5 bases). The CDR3 is 14 amino acids. Per the germline V gene, CDR1 is LNHNV and CDR2 is YYDKDF (reference sequence). V was shortened by 0 bases and J by 4 bases, with 7 bases between the two germline ends. Written as DNA, the CDR3 is TGTGCCACCAGCAGAGAACGACAGTACAATGAGCAGTTCTTC. Residues: CATSRERQYNEQFF.

This sequence joins TRBV5-6 and TRBJ2-2, with D perhaps TRBD1 or TRBD2 (5 bases each). In germline, CDR1 is SGHDT, CDR2 YYEEEE. There are 14 residues in the CDR3. Trimming removed 4 bases from V and 6 bases from J, with 13 bases in between. CDR3 DNA: TGTGCCAGCAGCCCGGGACCATCTCCCGGGGAGCTGTTTTTT. Its protein product is CASSPGPSPGELFF.

V usage is TRBV21-1 and J usage is TRBJ2-7; no check of the table's D call, TRBD1, against the DNA was made. TRBV21-1 is assigned pseudogene status. The CDR3 extends over 11 amino acids. In DNA form, the CDR3 reads TGTGCCAGCAGCAGGCCCTACGAGCAGTACTTC. This encodes CASSRPYEQYF.

This clone was seen only once. The J gene is TRBJ2-2, the V gene TRBV10-2; 7 bases line up with TRBD1. This CDR3 has 15 amino acids. V shed 6 bases and J 5 bases; nucleotides not matched to a gene: 9. From germline, CDR1 is WSHSY and CDR2 SAAADI. CDR3 sequence (DNA): TGCGCCAGCAGAGGGTCAGGGGGTGAAACCGGGGAGCTGTTTTTT. Protein: CASRGSGGETGELFF.

The genes are TRBV6-1 and TRBJ2-1, with no clear D. Trimming took off 0 bases at V and 6 bases at J, with 3 bases between the two ends. Germline lookup yields CDR1 MNHNS and CDR2 SASEGT. The length of the CDR3 is 12 residues. For the CDR3, the DNA is TGTGCCAGCAGTGAAGCGTCCAATGAGCAGTTCTTC. Protein: CASSEASNEQFF.

The chain couples TRBV4-3 to TRBJ2-6, with a tentative D call TRBD2 (6 bases). V was shortened by 0 bases and J by 0 bases, with 9 bases between the two germline ends. This CDR3 contains 17 residues. CDR1 LGHNA and CDR2 YSLEER come from the germline V gene. The CDR3 DNA reads as TGCGCCAGCAGCCAAGAGGAGGGCCTCTCTGGGGCCAACGTCCTGACTTTC. Translating gives CASSQEEGLSGANVLTF.

The genes are TRBV6-5 and TRBJ1-1; D is unclear. The CDR3 has 12 amino acids. Germline V gene sequence: CDR1 MNHEY, CDR2 SVGAGI. Trimming removed 4 bases from V and 11 bases from J, with 14 bases in between. CDR3 sequence reads: CASSFPGDKAFF. DNA for the CDR3: TGTGCCAGCAGTTTCCCGGGAGATAAGGCTTTCTTT.

This clone turned up a few times. The chain recombines TRBV29-1 with TRBJ2-2, with TRBD2 as a possible D gene (6 bases). The CDR3 length is 14 residues. The ends were cut back, 4 bases at V and 0 bases at J, with 9 bases in the middle. Germline V CDR1 and CDR2: SQVTM, ANQGSEA. The CDR3: CSVGGDSNTGELFF. CDR3 bases: TGCAGCGTTGGGGGGGATTCGAACACCGGGGAGCTGTTTTTT.

The rearrangement joins TRBV5-1 to TRBJ2-7; 10 nucleotides match TRBD2. The germline V gene has CDR1 SGHRS and CDR2 YFSETQ. The CDR3 is 15 amino acids. V trimming: 5 bases; J trimming: 4 bases; junction bases outside the gene matches: 9. CDR3 bases: TGCGCCAGCAGGACCGGGACTAGCGCTTTTTACGAGCAGTACTTC. Protein sequence: CASRTGTSAFYEQYF.

In this sample, this clone turned up a few times. The chain carries TRBV7-2 and TRBJ2-7; 11 bases are a match to TRBD1. V was pared by 4 bases and J by 6 bases, with 2 bases of the junction left unmatched. Germline V gene data show CDR1 as SGHTA and CDR2 as FQGNSA. This CDR3 region has 13 residues. The CDR3 DNA reads TGTGCCAGCAGCTCAGGGACAGGGGGCGAGCAGTACTTC. Protein sequence: CASSSGTGGEQYF. Full variable domain (remainder filled in from reference TRBV7-2 and TRBJ2-7): GAGVSQSPSNKVTEKGKDVELRCDPISGHTALYWYRQSLGQGLEFLIYFQGNSAPDKSGLPSDRFSAERTGGSVSTLTIQRTQQEDSAVYLCASSSGTGGEQYFGPGTRLTVT.

As regards this clone: A read error may account for a junction end that differs from germline. The chain couples TRBV29-1 to TRBJ2-1; TRBD1 aligns across 9 bases. CDR3 length: 15 amino acids. Germline values: CDR1 SQVTM, CDR2 ANQGSEA. This CDR3 reads CSVEDDRGDYNEQFF. The CDR3 coding sequence is TGCAGCGTGGAAGATGACAGGGGGGATTACAATGAGCAGTTCTTC.

The CDR3: CASSSQGAGRFYEQYF. The CDR3 DNA reads as TGTGCCAGCAGCTCCCAGGGGGCAGGGAGGTTCTACGAGCAGTACTTC. The chain recombines TRBV5-6 with TRBJ2-7, with TRBD1 identical over 8 bases. V shed 3 bases, J shed 3 bases, and the junction held 11 bases outside the gene matches. The length of the CDR3 is 16 residues. From germline, CDR1 is SGHDT and CDR2 YYEEEE.